This T cell receptor beta chain is drawn from a study of spatial heterogeneity in lung cancer. Study-level findings and limits: In tumors, expanded intratumoral alpha and beta TCR counts tracked mutation counts. Sequencing reached an estimated coverage of tumor T cells that was only roughly 7% for alpha chains and roughly 13% for beta chains.

Each CDR3 protein is one row after TCRdb ran MiXCR on the 5' RACE reads. The sample lists 9,500 to 10,000 distinct CDR3 sequences, less than 7.5% occurring once. The sample holds many counts of this clonotype. Its antigen is still unknown. The CDR3 covers 14 residues. Regarding time point: sample taken at primary tumor resection. Samples were obtained from approximately 76 donors, all untreated early-stage non-small cell lung cancer patients. The gene calls are TRBV21-1 and TRBJ2-7; whether TRBD1, the table's D call, matches the DNA was not checked. TRBV21-1 is labeled a pseudogene. This material consisted of lung tumor tissue, taken at surgery. The sequence was obtained from a female donor with early-stage non-small cell lung cancer. The CDR3 DNA is TGTGCCAGCAGCAAAGGATGGGACAGTAAACAGCAGTACGTC. Translation: CASSKGWDSKQQYV.